This T cell receptor (beta chain) stems from a study of beta chain features in type 1 diabetes. Across the whole study: Cell yields, age and gender were similar between patients and healthy donors. Study conclusions and caveats: cDNA-based reads could over-represent cells with high TCR expression. People with Type 1 diabetes carried modestly yet significantly shorter TCRB CDR3s in all four CD4+ subsets. The influence of HLA type on TCRB rearrangement stayed undetermined.

With respect to this clone: As yet, its antigen is unknown.

Expressed TCRB transcripts were sequenced after all isolated RNA was converted to cDNA. Assay used: immunoSEQ multiplex PCR; TCRdb lists only in-frame clones, some missing. The profile shows around 690,000 clones, over 10% of them singletons. Germline V gives CDR1 LNHDA, CDR2 SQIVND (reference sequence). V trimming: 2 bases; J trimming: 6 bases; junction bases outside the gene matches: 7. This CDR3 is 15 amino acids long. The chain links TRBV19 to TRBJ2-1; 7 nucleotides agree with TRBD2. Sequenced material: naive CD4+ T cells from blood. The receptor's source is a man aged 25 to 40 with type 1 diabetes. The CDR3 sequence is CASSIRTRRGNEQFF. The DNA of the CDR3 is TGTGCCAGTAGTATAAGGACTAGACGGGGCAATGAGCAGTTCTTC.